A selection of T cell receptor beta chains follows, all from one sample in a study of cytomegalovirus exposure and HLA in healthy donors. The table came from immunoSEQ multiplex PCR; TCRdb's copy has only in-frame clones and leaves some out. The sample yields over 200,000 clones, 70% to 85% seen once. Sequencing was carried out using PBMCs. These receptors were obtained from a male donor in good health and CMV-seronegative. CDR3s include the opening cysteine and the closing phenylalanine or tryptophan. A D gene is named only where the DNA matches it firmly. Part of the rows lack a size; the others show once, few, many or a class for expanded clones.

-,TRBJ2-7,-,TRBV9,15,CASSVDFSSSYEQYF,TGTGCCAGCAGCGTAGACTTCTCGAGCTCCTACGAGCAGTACTTC
TRBD1,TRBJ1-1,-,TRBV6-1,13,CASSTDRTGGAFF,TGTGCCAGCAGTACGGACAGGACCGGAGGAGCTTTCTTT
TRBD2,TRBJ2-7,few,TRBV6-1,17,CASSEATSGRAGYEQYF,TGTGCCAGCAGTGAAGCCACTAGCGGGAGGGCCGGGTACGAGCAGTACTTC
-,TRBJ1-3,-,TRBV7-6,14,CASSLGASGNTIYF,TGTGCCAGCAGCTTAGGGGCCTCTGGAAACACCATATATTTT
-,TRBJ1-1,-,TRBV14,15,CASSQKIFGKTEAFF,TGTGCCAGCAGCCAAAAAATATTCGGGAAAACTGAAGCTTTCTTT
TRBD1,TRBJ1-2,-,TRBV5-1,17,CASSLTPPGQGGLGYTF,TGCGCCAGCAGCCTGACGCCACCGGGACAGGGGGGTTTAGGCTACACCTTC
-,TRBJ1-2,-,TRBV5-4,15,CASSLERSRNYGYTF,TGTGCCAGCAGCTTGGAGCGCAGTAGAAACTATGGCTACACCTTC
TRBD1,TRBJ1-2,-,TRBV11-2,14,CASSRDSLNYGYTF,TGTGCCAGCAGCCGGGACAGCCTGAACTATGGCTACACCTTC
-,TRBJ2-1,-,TRBV5-1,14,CASSFKDSYNEQFF,TGCGCCAGCAGCTTTAAGGACAGTTACAATGAGCAGTTCTTC
TRBD1,TRBJ1-4,-,TRBV27,15,CASSRDRQGDDKLFF,TGTGCCAGCAGTCGCGATCGACAGGGAGATGATAAACTGTTTTTT
-,TRBJ2-2,-,TRBV7-3,15,CASSLRRGATGELFF,TGTGCCAGCAGCTTAAGGCGGGGCGCGACCGGGGAGCTGTTTTTT
-,TRBJ2-5,-,TRBV5-1,14,CASNFRGSQETQYF,TGCGCCAGCAACTTTCGGGGGAGCCAAGAGACCCAGTACTTC
TRBD2,TRBJ2-5,-,TRBV9,17,CASSVGSTGGRQETQYF,TGTGCCAGCAGCGTAGGGTCGACGGGAGGAAGGCAAGAGACCCAGTACTTC
-,TRBJ1-3,once,TRBV11-2,14,CASSLGGRGNTIYF,TGTGCCAGCAGCTTGGGAGGGAGAGGAAACACCATATATTTT
TRBD1,TRBJ2-6,-,TRBV9,18,CASSVLDRSPSGANVLTF,TGTGCCAGCAGCGTCTTGGACAGGTCGCCCTCTGGGGCCAACGTCCTGACTTTC
TRBD2,TRBJ2-1,-,TRBV28,18,CASSLPPKIAGGGNEQFF,TGTGCCAGCAGTTTACCCCCAAAGATAGCGGGAGGGGGCAATGAGCAGTTCTTC
-,TRBJ2-7,few,TRBV5-6,15,CASTPVAGASYEQYF,TGTGCCAGCACCCCGGTGGCAGGGGCCTCTTACGAGCAGTACTTC
-,TRBJ2-7,few,TRBV2,14,CASRNEGGAHEQYF,TGTGCCAGCAGGAACGAAGGAGGGGCGCACGAGCAGTACTTC
TRBD1,TRBJ2-7,-,TRBV6-4,15,CASSEVGTGGYEQYF,TGTGCCAGCAGTGAAGTTGGGACAGGGGGCTACGAGCAGTACTTC
TRBD2,TRBJ2-7,-,TRBV2,16,CASRFDSSTSGYEQYF,TGTGCCAGCAGGTTCGACAGCTCGACTAGCGGCTACGAGCAGTACTTC
-,TRBJ2-1,-,TRBV5-1,11,CASSFHSEQFF,TGCGCCAGCAGCTTCCATAGTGAGCAGTTCTTC
-,TRBJ2-2,-,TRBV5-4,14,CASSGGGFPGELFF,TGTGCCAGCAGCGGGGGAGGTTTTCCCGGGGAGCTGTTTTTT
-,TRBJ1-3,once,TRBV25-1,13,CASRQGGGNTIYF,TGTGCCAGCAGGCAGGGAGGAGGAAACACCATATATTTT
TRBD1,TRBJ1-5,-,TRBV6-6,14,CASNYGQGNQPQHF,TGTGCCAGCAATTACGGACAGGGCAATCAGCCCCAGCATTTT